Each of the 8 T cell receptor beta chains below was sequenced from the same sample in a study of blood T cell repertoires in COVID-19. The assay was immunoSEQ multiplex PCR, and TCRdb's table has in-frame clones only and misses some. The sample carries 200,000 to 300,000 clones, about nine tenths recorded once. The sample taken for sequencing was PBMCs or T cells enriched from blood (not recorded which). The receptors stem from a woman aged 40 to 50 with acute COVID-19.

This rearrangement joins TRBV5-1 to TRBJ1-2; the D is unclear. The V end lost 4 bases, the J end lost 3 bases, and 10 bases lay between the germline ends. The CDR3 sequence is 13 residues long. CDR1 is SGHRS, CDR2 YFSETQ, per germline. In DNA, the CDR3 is TGCGCCAGCAGCGTTCGGAGTTACTATGGCTACACCTTC. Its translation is CASSVRSYYGYTF.

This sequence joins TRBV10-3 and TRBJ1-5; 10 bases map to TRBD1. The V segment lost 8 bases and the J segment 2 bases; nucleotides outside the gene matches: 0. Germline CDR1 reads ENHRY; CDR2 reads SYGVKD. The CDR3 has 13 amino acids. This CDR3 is CAIGTGGNQPQHF. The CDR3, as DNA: TGTGCCATCGGGACAGGGGGCAATCAGCCCCAGCATTTT.

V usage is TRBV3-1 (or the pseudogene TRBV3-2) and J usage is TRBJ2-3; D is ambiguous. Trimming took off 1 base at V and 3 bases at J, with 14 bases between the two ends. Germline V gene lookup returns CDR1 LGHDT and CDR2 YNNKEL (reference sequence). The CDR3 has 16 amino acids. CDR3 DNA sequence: TGTGCCAGCAGCCAAGTAGCCGAACACGGGACAGATACGCAGTATTTT. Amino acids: CASSQVAEHGTDTQYF.

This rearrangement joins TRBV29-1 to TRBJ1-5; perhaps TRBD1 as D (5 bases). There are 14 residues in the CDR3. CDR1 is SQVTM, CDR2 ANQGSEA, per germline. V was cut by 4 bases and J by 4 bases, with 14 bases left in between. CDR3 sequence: CSVVSREGNQPQHF. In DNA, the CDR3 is TGCAGCGTTGTTTCCAGGGAAGGAAATCAGCCCCAGCATTTT.

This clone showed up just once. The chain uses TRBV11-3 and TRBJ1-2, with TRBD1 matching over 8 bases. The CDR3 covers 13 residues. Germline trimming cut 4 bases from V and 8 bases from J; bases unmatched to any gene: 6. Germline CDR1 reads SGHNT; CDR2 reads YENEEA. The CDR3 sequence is CASSSDRALGYTF. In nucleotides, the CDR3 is TGTGCCAGCAGCTCGGACAGGGCGTTGGGCTACACCTTC.

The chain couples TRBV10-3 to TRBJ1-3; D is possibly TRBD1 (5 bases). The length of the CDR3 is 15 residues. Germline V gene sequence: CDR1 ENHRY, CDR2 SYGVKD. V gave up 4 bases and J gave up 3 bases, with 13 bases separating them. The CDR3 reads CAISGGGGNGNTIYF. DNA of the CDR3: TGTGCCATCAGTGGAGGCGGGGGGAATGGAAACACCATATATTTT.

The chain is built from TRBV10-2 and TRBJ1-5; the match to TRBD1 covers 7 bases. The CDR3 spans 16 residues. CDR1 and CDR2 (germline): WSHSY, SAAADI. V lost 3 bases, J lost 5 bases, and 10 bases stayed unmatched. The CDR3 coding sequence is TGCGCCAGCAGTGAATTAATAGGGGGCCGTGATCAGCCCCAGCATTTT. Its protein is CASSELIGGRDQPQHF.

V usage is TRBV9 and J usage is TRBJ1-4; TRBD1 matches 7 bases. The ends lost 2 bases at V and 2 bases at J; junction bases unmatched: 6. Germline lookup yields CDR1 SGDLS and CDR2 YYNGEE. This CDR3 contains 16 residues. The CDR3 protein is CASSVSQGQTNEKLFF. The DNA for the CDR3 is TGTGCCAGCAGCGTGTCTCAGGGACAGACTAATGAAAAACTGTTTTTT.